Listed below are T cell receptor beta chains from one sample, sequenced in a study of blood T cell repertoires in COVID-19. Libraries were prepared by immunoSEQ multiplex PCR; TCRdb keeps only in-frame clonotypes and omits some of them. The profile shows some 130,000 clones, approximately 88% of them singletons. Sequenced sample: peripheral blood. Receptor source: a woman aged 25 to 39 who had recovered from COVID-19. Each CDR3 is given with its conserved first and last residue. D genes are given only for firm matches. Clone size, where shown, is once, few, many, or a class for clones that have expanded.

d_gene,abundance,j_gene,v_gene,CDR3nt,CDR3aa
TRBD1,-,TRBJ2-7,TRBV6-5,TGTGCCAGCAGTTTCTCGGGACAGGGCACCTACGAGCAGTACTTC,CASSFSGQGTYEQYF
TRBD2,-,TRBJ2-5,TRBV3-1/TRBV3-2,TGTGCCAGCAGCCCTAGCGGGATTCCCCAAGAGACCCAGTACTTC,CASSPSGIPQETQYF
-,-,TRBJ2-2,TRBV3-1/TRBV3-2,TGTGCCAGCAGCCAAGCCACAGGGCCCGGGGAGCTGTTTTTT,CASSQATGPGELFF
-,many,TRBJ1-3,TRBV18,TGTGCCAGCTCACCAGAGGGAAACACCATATATTTT,CASSPEGNTIYF
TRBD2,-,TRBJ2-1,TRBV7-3,TGTGCCAGCAGCCGAACTAGCGGGGCCTACAATGAGCAGTTCTTC,CASSRTSGAYNEQFF
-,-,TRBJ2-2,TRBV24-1,TGTGCCACCAGTGATTCTTCTAGCGCTAACACCGGGGAGCTGTTTTTT,CATSDSSSANTGELFF
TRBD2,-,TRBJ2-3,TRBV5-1,TGCGCCAGCAGCTTCGGGCGGGGGGAAATAGATACGCAGTATTTT,CASSFGRGEIDTQYF
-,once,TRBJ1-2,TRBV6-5,TGTGCCAGCAACCCGACCGCGCGGGCGCACTATGGCTACACCTTC,CASNPTARAHYGYTF
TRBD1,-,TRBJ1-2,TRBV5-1,TGCGCCAGCAGAAAACAGGGGGCTGATGGCTACACCTTC,CASRKQGADGYTF
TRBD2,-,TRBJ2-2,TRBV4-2,TGTGCCAGCAGCCAAGAACCGGGCGGGGGGTCCGGGGAGCTGTTTTTT,CASSQEPGGGSGELFF
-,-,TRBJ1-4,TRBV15,TGTGCCACCAGCAGAGTCGGGAATGAAAAACTGTTTTTT,CATSRVGNEKLFF
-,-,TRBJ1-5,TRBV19,TGTGCCAGTAGTATAAGAGGGGGAGGGCAGTTCAATCAGCCCCAGCATTTT,CASSIRGGGQFNQPQHF
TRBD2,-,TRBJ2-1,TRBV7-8,TGTGCCAGCAGTTATTTCCCCGGGACTAGCGGCAACAATGAGCAGTTCTTC,CASSYFPGTSGNNEQFF
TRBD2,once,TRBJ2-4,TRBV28,TGTGCCAGCAGTCCATGGACTAGCGGGGGGCGGCCTATCAAAAACATTCAGTACTTC,CASSPWTSGGRPIKNIQYF
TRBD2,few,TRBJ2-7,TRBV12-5,TGTGCTAGTGGTCCCCCTCCGGGACTAGCGGATTACGAGCAGTACTTC,CASGPPPGLADYEQYF
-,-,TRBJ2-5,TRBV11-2,TGTGCCAGCAGCTTAGGAGGGGGGGTAGGAGAGACCCAGTACTTC,CASSLGGGVGETQYF
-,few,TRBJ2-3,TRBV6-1,TGTGCCAGCAGTGAAAGTCTAAGAAGGGGAGATACGCAGTATTTT,CASSESLRRGDTQYF